The 23 T cell receptor beta chains below all came from one sample that was sequenced in a study of T cell responses to AZD1222 COVID-19 vaccine. TCRdb keeps only in-frame clones here, not all; method: immunoSEQ multiplex PCR. The sample lists about 150,000 clones, 89% occurring once. Source: peripheral blood, taken on day 0 of AZD1222 vaccination. Receptors were obtained from an adult in good health.

This rearrangement joins TRBV6-1 to TRBJ2-6; weak D call: TRBD2 (5 bases). CDR3 size: 16 residues. Germline V gene sequence: CDR1 MNHNS, CDR2 SASEGT. Trimming cost V 4 bases and J 4 bases, with 14 bases left between them. CDR3 coding DNA: TGTGCCAGCAGTGCTCAAGGAACTAGAGGGGCCAACGTCCTGACTTTC. Protein product: CASSAQGTRGANVLTF.

The J gene is TRBJ2-1, the V gene TRBV18; D is unclear. CDR1 and CDR2 (germline): KGHSH, LQKENI. Trimming pared 2 bases from V and 7 bases from J, leaving 3 bases between. The length of the CDR3 is 11 residues. CDR3 DNA sequence: TGTGCCAGCTCACCAGGGAATGAGCAGTTCTTC. Protein product: CASSPGNEQFF.

The chain carries TRBV19 and TRBJ2-7, with D hard to call. The CDR3 covers 13 residues. The V and J ends lost 4 bases and 3 bases respectively, with 10 bases between them. Germline CDR1 reads LNHDA; CDR2 reads SQIVND (reference sequence). The CDR3 nucleotides are TGTGCCAGTAGTAATGGACGGAACTACGAGCAGTACTTC. Residues: CASSNGRNYEQYF. Full variable domain (outside the CDR3, taken from reference TRBV19 and TRBJ2-7): DGGITQSPKYLFRKEGQNVTLSCEQNLNHDAMYWYRQDPGQGLRLIYYSQIVNDFQKGDIAEGYSVSREKKESFPLTVTSAQKNPTAFYLCASSNGRNYEQYFGPGTRLTVT.

This chain links TRBV6-5 with TRBJ1-5; D unclear. V was cut by 5 bases and J by 0 bases, with 11 bases left in between. From germline, CDR1 is MNHEY and CDR2 SVGAGI. The CDR3 runs 15 residues. CDR3 coding DNA: TGTGCCAGCAGTCCCTTGAGGGCTAGCAATCAGCCCCAGCATTTT. It codes for CASSPLRASNQPQHF.

The chain combines TRBV7-2 with TRBJ2-2; 16 nucleotides align to TRBD2. Germline assignment: CDR1 SGHTA and CDR2 FQGNSA. V was pared by 5 bases and J by 5 bases, with 8 bases of the junction left unmatched. The CDR3 consists of 18 residues. CDR3 residues: CASSPSGTSGRETGELFF. The CDR3, as DNA: TGTGCCAGCAGCCCATCCGGGACTAGCGGGAGGGAGACCGGGGAGCTGTTTTTT.

This clone appeared a few times. This sequence joins TRBV7-3 and TRBJ2-2; D gene unclear. Trimming took off 3 bases at V and 3 bases at J, with 8 bases between the two ends. The germline gives CDR1 SGHTA, CDR2 FQGTGA. The CDR3 extends over 14 amino acids. CDR3 nucleotides: TGTGCCAGCAGCTTGATACCCCACACCGGGGAGCTGTTTTTT. This sequence encodes CASSLIPHTGELFF. The full variable domain, rest sourced from reference TRBV7-3 and TRBJ2-2, is GAGVSQTPSNKVTEKGKYVELRCDPISGHTALYWYRQSLGQGPEFLIYFQGTGAADDSGLPNDRFFAVRPEGSVSTLKIQRTERGDSAVYLCASSLIPHTGELFFGEGSRLTVL.

The genes are TRBV28 and TRBJ2-1, with a weak D call TRBD2 (5 bases). Germline V lookup: CDR1 MDHEN, CDR2 SYDVKM. The V and J ends lost 6 bases and 1 base respectively, with 19 bases between them. The CDR3 extends over 17 amino acids. CDR3 in DNA: TGTGCCAGCAGGCTGAGTACGGGGAAGAGGTCCTACAATGAGCAGTTCTTC. The encoded protein is CASRLSTGKRSYNEQFF.

This clone was detected only once. The V call is TRBV15, the J call TRBJ2-1; D is perhaps TRBD2 (6 bases). The V gene lost 5 bases and the J gene lost 0 bases, with 14 bases spanning the gap. The V gene's germline CDR1 is LNHNV and CDR2 YYDKDF (reference sequence). The CDR3 consists of 16 residues. In DNA form, the CDR3 reads TGTGCCACCAGCCCCCGGGACTTGAGCTCCTACAATGAGCAGTTCTTC. It yields the protein CATSPRDLSSYNEQFF.

The rearrangement joins TRBV27 to TRBJ2-1; TRBD2 matches 9 bases. The ends lost 3 bases at V and 0 bases at J; junction bases unmatched: 9. The CDR3 consists of 18 residues. The germline gives CDR1 MNHEY, CDR2 SMNVEV (reference sequence). The CDR3 loop reads CASSFASGVQSSYNEQFF. The DNA of the CDR3 is TGTGCCAGCAGTTTCGCTAGCGGGGTACAAAGCTCCTACAATGAGCAGTTCTTC.

J is TRBJ2-1 and V is TRBV11-2; TRBD2 matches 8 bases. CDR3 size: 16 residues. J was trimmed by 2 bases and V by 5 bases; bases with no gene match: 8. Per germline, CDR1 SGHAT and CDR2 FQNNGV. CDR3 nucleotide sequence: TGTGCCAGCAGCCCGCCGCTAGCGGGCACCTACAATGAGCAGTTCTTC. It specifies CASSPPLAGTYNEQFF.

The chain carries TRBV28 and TRBJ2-7, with D unresolved. CDR1 MDHEN and CDR2 SYDVKM come from the germline V gene. V was pared by 1 base and J by 2 bases, with 15 bases between. The CDR3 contains 16 residues. The CDR3 region is CASSLSTFGLAYEQYF. The CDR3 nucleotides read TGTGCCAGCAGTTTATCAACATTCGGATTAGCCTACGAGCAGTACTTC.

The CDR3 DNA is TGTGCCAGCAGCTTTAGTCAACTAGAAACGGAGACCCAGTACTTC. This translates into CASSFSQLETETQYF. This chain uses TRBV7-2 with TRBJ2-5; tentative D call: TRBD2 (5 bases). Trimming stripped 3 bases from V and 5 bases from J, with 16 bases between. This CDR3 has 15 residues. Germline V lookup: CDR1 SGHTA, CDR2 FQGNSA.

This clone was recorded once. The gene calls are TRBV4-3 and TRBJ1-3; possible D gene TRBD1, 6 bases. CDR1 and CDR2 (germline): LGHNA, YSLEER. The CDR3 loop spans 16 amino acids. The V and J ends lost 4 bases and 3 bases respectively, with 16 bases between them. Here the CDR3 reads CASSPGQPAGGNTIYF. The CDR3, as DNA: TGCGCCAGCAGCCCCGGACAGCCTGCTGGTGGAAACACCATATATTTT.

The chain uses TRBV29-1 and TRBJ2-7, with D possibly TRBD1 on 6 matching bases. The germline V gene has CDR1 SQVTM and CDR2 ANQGSEA. The CDR3 loop spans 12 amino acids. V lost 8 bases to trimming and J lost 2 bases, with 13 bases between them. The CDR3 region has the DNA TGCAGCACTCTGACAGGCCCCTACGAGCAGTACTTC. It encodes CSTLTGPYEQYF.

The J gene is TRBJ2-1, the V gene TRBV7-6, with D maybe TRBD2 (6 bases). The CDR3 is 17 amino acids. V shed 2 bases and J shed 0 bases, with 14 bases lying between them. The V gene's germline CDR1 is SGHVS and CDR2 FNYEAQ. The CDR3 protein is CASSLRLRESSYNEQFF. The DNA for the CDR3 is TGTGCCAGCAGCTTACGTCTTCGGGAGAGCTCCTACAATGAGCAGTTCTTC.

The chain links TRBV6-5 to TRBJ2-2, with TRBD2 matching 9 bases. Germline V CDR1 and CDR2: MNHEY, SVGAGI. CDR3 size: 15 residues. Losses at the gene ends were 6 bases for V and 4 bases for J; bases not matched to a gene: 6. The CDR3 nucleotides are TGTGCCAGCAGCCCGACTAGCGGCCTCACCGGGGAGCTGTTTTTT. Encoded protein: CASSPTSGLTGELFF.

V and J are TRBV7-3 and TRBJ1-5, with 7 bases matching TRBD1. Losses at the gene ends were 4 bases for V and 0 bases for J; bases not matched to a gene: 3. CDR1 SGHTA and CDR2 FQGTGA come from the germline V gene. The CDR3 extends over 15 amino acids. The CDR3: CASSSQGRSNQPQHF. The CDR3 DNA is TGTGCCAGCAGCTCACAGGGGCGTAGCAATCAGCCCCAGCATTTT.

The chain employs TRBV12-3 or TRBV12-4 and TRBJ1-1; no clear D. Trimming took off 6 bases at V and 11 bases at J, with 19 bases between the two ends. CDR3 size: 13 residues. CDR3 loop: CASSSLFSIVAFF. The CDR3 DNA sequence: TGTGCCAGCAGCTCTCTATTTAGTATAGTGGCTTTCTTT.

This clone was detected only once. The rearrangement links TRBV19 to TRBJ1-1; 8 bases align to TRBD1. The CDR3 runs 13 residues. V shed 3 bases, J shed 7 bases, and the junction held 4 bases outside the gene matches. Germline assignment: CDR1 LNHDA and CDR2 SQIVND (reference sequence). The CDR3 loop is CASSIGTGIEAFF. The CDR3 DNA is TGTGCCAGTAGTATTGGGACAGGCATTGAAGCTTTCTTT.

V is TRBV6-5 and J is TRBJ2-1; maybe TRBD1 (6 bases). CDR1 MNHEY and CDR2 SVGAGI come from the germline V gene. V was shortened by 3 bases and J by 6 bases, with 15 bases between the two germline ends. This CDR3 spans 15 amino acids. The CDR3 DNA follows: TGTGCCAGCAGTTATATAGGGGGTGGACTCAATGAGCAGTTCTTC. It translates to CASSYIGGGLNEQFF.

A word on this clone: Its ends do not fully match the called genes, so a read error is possible. The V and J genes are TRBV5-8 and TRBJ1-5, with D possibly TRBD1 on 6 matching bases. The CDR3 is 15 amino acids. The germline gives CDR1 SGHTS, CDR2 YDEGEE. In DNA, the CDR3 is TGTGCCAGCAGTTTGGGACAAATGAACAATCAGCCCCAGCATTTT. The encoded protein is CASSLGQMNNQPQHF. Drawing the rest from reference TRBV5-8 and TRBJ1-5, the complete variable domain is EAGVTQSPTHLIKTRGQQATLRCSPISGHTSVYWYQQALGLGLQFLLWYDEGEERNRGNFPPRFSGRQFPNYSSELNVNALELEDSALYLCASSLGQMNNQPQHFGDGTRLSIL.

Note on this clone: An end of the junction differs from the germline gene, which may be a read error. The chain links TRBV6-1 to TRBJ1-3; D call uncertain. CDR3 size: 15 residues. Germline values: CDR1 MNHNS, CDR2 SASEGT. CDR3 nucleotides: TGTGCCAGCAGGGAAGGAATTTGGAGCGGAAACACCATATATTTT. This gives the protein CASREGIWSGNTIYF.

This chain joins TRBV12-3 or TRBV12-4 and TRBJ1-2; TRBD1 matches at 7 bases. The CDR3 contains 13 residues. V lost 7 bases to trimming and J lost 4 bases; unmatched junction nucleotides: 6. CDR3 in DNA: TGTGCCAGCACTACCGACAGGGTCTATGGCTACACCTTC. As protein: CASTTDRVYGYTF.